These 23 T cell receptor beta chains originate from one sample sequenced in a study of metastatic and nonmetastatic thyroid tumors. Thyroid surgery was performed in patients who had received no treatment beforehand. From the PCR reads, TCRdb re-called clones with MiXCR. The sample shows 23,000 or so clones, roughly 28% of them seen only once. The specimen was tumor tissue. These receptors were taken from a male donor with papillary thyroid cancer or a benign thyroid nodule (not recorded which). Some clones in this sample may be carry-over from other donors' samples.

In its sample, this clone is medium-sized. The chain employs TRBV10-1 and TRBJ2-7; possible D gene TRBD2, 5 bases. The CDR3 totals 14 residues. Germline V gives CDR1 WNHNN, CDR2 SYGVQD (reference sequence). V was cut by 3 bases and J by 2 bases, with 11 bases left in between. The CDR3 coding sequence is TGCGCCAGCAGTGATCGGACTGGAACCTACGAGCAGTACTTC. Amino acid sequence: CASSDRTGTYEQYF.

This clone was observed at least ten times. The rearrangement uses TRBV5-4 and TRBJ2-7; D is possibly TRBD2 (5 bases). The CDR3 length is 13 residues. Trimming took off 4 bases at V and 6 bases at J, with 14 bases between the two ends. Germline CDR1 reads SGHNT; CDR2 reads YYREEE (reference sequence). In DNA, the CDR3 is TGTGCCAGCAGCCCCGCTTTTGCGGGCGAGCAGTACTTC. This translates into CASSPAFAGEQYF.

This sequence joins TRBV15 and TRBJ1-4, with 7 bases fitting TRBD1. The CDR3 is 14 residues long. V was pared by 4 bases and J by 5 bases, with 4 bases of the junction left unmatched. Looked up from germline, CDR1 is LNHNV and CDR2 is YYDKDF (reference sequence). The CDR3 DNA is TGTGCCACCAGCATAGGGGGCCGGAATGAAAAACTGTTTTTT. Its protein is CATSIGGRNEKLFF.

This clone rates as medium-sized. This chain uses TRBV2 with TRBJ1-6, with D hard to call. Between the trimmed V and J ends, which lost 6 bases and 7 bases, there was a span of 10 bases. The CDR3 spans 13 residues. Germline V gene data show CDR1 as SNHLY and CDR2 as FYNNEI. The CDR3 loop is CASREGINSPLHF. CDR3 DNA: TGTGCCAGCAGGGAGGGAATAAATTCACCCCTCCACTTT.

CDR3 bases: TGCGCCAGCAGCCGGGACACAGGCACAGATACGCAGTATTTT. Protein sequence: CASSRDTGTDTQYF. The rearrangement links TRBV5-1 to TRBJ2-3; D is perhaps TRBD1 (6 bases). Germline V gives CDR1 SGHRS, CDR2 YFSETQ. V lost 4 bases and J 1 base, leaving 10 bases between the germline ends. CDR3 size: 14 residues. The full variable domain, with the rest looked up from reference TRBV5-1 and TRBJ2-3, is KAGVTQTPRYLIKTRGQQVTLSCSPISGHRSVSWYQQTPGQGLQFLFEYFSETQRNKGNFPGRFSGRQFSNSRSEMNVSTLELGDSALYLCASSRDTGTDTQYFGPGTRLTVL.

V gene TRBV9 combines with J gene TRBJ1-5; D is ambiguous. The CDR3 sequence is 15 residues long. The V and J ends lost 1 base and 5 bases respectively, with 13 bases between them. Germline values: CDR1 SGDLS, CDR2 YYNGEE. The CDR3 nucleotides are TGTGCCAGCAGCGTAAACGACGAAGGGCATCAGCCCCAGCATTTT. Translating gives CASSVNDEGHQPQHF.

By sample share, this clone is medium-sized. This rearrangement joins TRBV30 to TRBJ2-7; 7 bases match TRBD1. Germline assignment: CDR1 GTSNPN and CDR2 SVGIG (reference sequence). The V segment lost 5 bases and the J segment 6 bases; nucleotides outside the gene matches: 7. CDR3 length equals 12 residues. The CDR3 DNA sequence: TGTGCCTGGGCCCAATCAGGGGGCGAGCAGTACTTC. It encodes CAWAQSGGEQYF.

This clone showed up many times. This CDR3 is CSANLLLAGGPAIQYF. CDR3 bases: TGCAGTGCAAACCTGCTACTAGCGGGAGGGCCGGCCATTCAGTACTTC. The V gene is TRBV20-1, the J gene TRBJ2-4, with 13 bases identical to TRBD2. The CDR3 is made up of 16 amino acids. The V segment lost 6 bases and the J segment 9 bases; nucleotides outside the gene matches: 14. The germline V gene has CDR1 DFQATT and CDR2 SNEGSKA (reference sequence).

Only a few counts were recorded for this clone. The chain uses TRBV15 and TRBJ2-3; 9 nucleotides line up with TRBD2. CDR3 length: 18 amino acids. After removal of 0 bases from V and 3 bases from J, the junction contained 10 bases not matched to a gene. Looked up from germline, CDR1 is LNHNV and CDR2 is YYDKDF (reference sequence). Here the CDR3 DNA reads TGTGCCACCAGCAGAGATACCCTAGCGGGGAGCAAGACAGATACGCAGTATTTT. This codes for CATSRDTLAGSKTDTQYF.

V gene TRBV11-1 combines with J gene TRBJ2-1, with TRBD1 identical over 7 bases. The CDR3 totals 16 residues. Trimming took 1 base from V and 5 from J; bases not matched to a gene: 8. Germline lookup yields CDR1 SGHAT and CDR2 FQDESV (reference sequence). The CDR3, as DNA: TGTGCCAGCAGCTTAGTAGTAGCCGACAGGGACAATGAGCAGTTCTTC. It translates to CASSLVVADRDNEQFF.

The CDR3: CASSPPLSMSAEAFF. The CDR3 region has the DNA TGTGCCAGCAGCCCCCCGTTGTCTATGAGCGCTGAAGCTTTCTTT. The V gene is TRBV7-9, the J gene TRBJ1-1; no firm D call. CDR1 and CDR2 (germline): SEHNR, FQNEAQ (reference sequence). V lost 5 bases and J lost 6, with 19 bases in between. The CDR3 sequence is 15 residues long. The complete variable domain, with remaining parts taken from reference TRBV7-9 and TRBJ1-1, reads DTGVSQNPRHKITKRGQNVTFRCDPISEHNRLYWYRQTLGQGPEFLTYFQNEAQLEKSRLLSDRFSAERPKGSFSTLEIQRTEQGDSAMYLCASSPPLSMSAEAFFGQGTRLTVV.

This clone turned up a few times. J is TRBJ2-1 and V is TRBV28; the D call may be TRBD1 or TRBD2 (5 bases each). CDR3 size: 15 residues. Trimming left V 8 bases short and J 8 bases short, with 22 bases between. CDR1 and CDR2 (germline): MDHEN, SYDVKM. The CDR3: CASVTGTARVDEQFF. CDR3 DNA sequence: TGTGCCAGCGTAACCGGGACCGCCAGGGTCGATGAGCAGTTCTTC.

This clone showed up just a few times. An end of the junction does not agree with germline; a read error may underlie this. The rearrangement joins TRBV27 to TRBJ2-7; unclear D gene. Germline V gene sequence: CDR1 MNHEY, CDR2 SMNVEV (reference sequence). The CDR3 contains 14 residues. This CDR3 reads CSSRVQRLSHEQYF. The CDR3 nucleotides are TGTTCCAGCCGCGTCCAGAGGCTCTCCCACGAGCAGTACTTC.

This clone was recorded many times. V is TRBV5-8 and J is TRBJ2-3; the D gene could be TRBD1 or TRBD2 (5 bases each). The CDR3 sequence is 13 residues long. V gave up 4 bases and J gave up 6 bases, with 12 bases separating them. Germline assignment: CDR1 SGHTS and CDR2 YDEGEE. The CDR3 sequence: CASSRPGADTQYF. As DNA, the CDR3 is TGTGCCAGCAGCCGTCCCGGGGCGGATACGCAGTATTTT.

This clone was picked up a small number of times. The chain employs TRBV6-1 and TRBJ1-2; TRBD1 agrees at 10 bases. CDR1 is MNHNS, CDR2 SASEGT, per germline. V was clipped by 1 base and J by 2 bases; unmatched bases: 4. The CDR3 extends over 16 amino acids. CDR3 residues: CASSEGPGQGNYGYTF. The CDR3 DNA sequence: TGTGCCAGCAGTGAAGGACCGGGACAGGGGAACTATGGCTACACCTTC.

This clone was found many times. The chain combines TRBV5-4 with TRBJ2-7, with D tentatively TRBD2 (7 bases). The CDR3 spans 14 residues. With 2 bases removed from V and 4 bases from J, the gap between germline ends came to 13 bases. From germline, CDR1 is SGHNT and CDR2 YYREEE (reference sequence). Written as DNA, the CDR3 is TGTGCCAGCAGCTTAGGGGCGGGGGCTTACGAGCAGTACTTC. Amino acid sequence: CASSLGAGAYEQYF.

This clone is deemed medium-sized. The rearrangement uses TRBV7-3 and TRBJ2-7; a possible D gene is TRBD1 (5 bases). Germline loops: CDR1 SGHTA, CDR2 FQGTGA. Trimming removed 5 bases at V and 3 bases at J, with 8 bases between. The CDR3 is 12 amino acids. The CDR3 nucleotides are TGTGCCAGCAGCCCGGACAACTACGAGCAGTACTTC. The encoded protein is CASSPDNYEQYF.

CDR3 sequence reads: CASSSPGLPGAYGYTF. As DNA, the CDR3 is TGTGCCAGCAGCTCCCCGGGACTCCCGGGGGCCTATGGCTACACCTTC. This sequence joins TRBV13 and TRBJ1-2; TRBD1 might be the D (6 bases). Germline V gives CDR1 PRHDT, CDR2 FYEKMQ (reference sequence). V lost 4 bases to trimming and J lost 4 bases, with 19 bases between them. CDR3 length: 16 residues.

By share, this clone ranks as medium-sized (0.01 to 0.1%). The CDR3 DNA sequence: TGCAGTGCTAGAGATCCGAGGTTGGGGGACTATGGCTACACCTTC. Translating gives CSARDPRLGDYGYTF. The chain has TRBV20-1 and TRBJ1-2, with a tentative D call TRBD1 (5 bases). CDR1 and CDR2 (germline): DFQATT, SNEGSKA (reference sequence). V lost 0 bases and J 3 bases, leaving 14 bases between the germline ends. This CDR3 spans 15 amino acids.

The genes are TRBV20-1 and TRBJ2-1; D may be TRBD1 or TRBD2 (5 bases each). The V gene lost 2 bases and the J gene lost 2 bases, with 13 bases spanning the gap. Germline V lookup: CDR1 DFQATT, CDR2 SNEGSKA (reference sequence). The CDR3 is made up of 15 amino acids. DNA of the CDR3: TGCAGTGCTAGATCCCGGGACCACCCCTACAATGAGCAGTTCTTC. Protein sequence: CSARSRDHPYNEQFF.

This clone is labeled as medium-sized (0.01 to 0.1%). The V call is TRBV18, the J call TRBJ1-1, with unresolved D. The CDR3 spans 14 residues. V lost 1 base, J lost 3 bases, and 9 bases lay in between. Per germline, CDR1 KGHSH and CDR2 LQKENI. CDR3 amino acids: CASSPQTGDTEAFF. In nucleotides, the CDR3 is TGTGCCAGCTCACCACAAACCGGGGACACTGAAGCTTTCTTT.

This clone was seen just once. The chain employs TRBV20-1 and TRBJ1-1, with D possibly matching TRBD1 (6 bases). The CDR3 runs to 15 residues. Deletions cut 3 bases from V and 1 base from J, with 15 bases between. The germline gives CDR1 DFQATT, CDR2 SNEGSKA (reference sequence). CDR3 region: CSARTQGFGNTEAFF. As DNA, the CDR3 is TGCAGTGCTAGGACACAGGGTTTCGGGAACACTGAAGCTTTCTTT.

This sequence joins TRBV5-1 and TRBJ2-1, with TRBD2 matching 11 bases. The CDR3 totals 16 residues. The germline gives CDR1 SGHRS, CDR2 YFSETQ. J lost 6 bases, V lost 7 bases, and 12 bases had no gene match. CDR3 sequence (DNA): TGCGCCAGCCAAAATCAACCCGGACTAGCGGGCAATGAGCAGTTCTTC. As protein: CASQNQPGLAGNEQFF.